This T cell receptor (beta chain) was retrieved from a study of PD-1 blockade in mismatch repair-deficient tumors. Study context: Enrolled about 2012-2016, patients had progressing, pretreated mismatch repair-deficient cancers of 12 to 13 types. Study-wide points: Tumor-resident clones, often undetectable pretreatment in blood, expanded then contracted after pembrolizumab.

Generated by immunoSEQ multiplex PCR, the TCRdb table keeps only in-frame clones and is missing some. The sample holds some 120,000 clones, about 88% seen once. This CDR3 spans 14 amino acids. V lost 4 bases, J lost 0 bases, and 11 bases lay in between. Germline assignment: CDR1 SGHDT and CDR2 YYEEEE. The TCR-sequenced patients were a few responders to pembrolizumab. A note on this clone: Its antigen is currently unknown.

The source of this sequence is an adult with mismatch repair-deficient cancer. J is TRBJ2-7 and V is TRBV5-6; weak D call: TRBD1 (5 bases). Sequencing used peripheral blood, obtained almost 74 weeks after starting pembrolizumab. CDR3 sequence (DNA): TGTGCCAGCAGCCCGATACAGGTCTCCTACGAGCAGTACTTC. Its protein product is CASSPIQVSYEQYF.